This T cell receptor (beta chain) is drawn from a study of cytomegalovirus exposure and HLA in healthy donors. Germline V gives CDR1 SGHVS, CDR2 FQNEAQ. The CDR3 loop spans 12 amino acids. Primers included in the PCR were 60 Vbeta and 13 Jbeta primers. Generated by immunoSEQ multiplex PCR, the TCRdb table keeps only in-frame clones and is missing some. The sample shows some 71,000 clones, about 70% of them seen only once. On this clone itself: A read error may produce the germline difference seen at one junction end. In the same sample, other DNA sequences code for this CDR3.

The V and J genes are TRBV7-8 and TRBJ1-1, with D uncertain. This receptor was obtained from a man aged 40-50 years in good health and CMV-seropositive. Sequencing was performed on PBMCs. The DNA of the CDR3 is TGTGCCAGCAGCTTAGGGGAGACTGAGGCTTTCTTT. Residues: CASSLGETEAFF.